A selection of T cell receptor beta chains follows, all from one sample in a study of T cell responses to AZD1222 COVID-19 vaccine. Method: immunoSEQ multiplex PCR; TCRdb's copy keeps in-frame clones and lacks some. The sample shows 120,000 or so clones, about 86% of them seen only once. This specimen was peripheral blood, taken 28 days after the second AZD1222 dose. These receptors were collected from an adult who received the AZD1222 COVID-19 vaccine. Both conserved end residues are trimmed from each CDR3. Each record gives: J gene, V gene, CDR3 protein.

TRBJ2-5 | TRBV18 | ASSPPDGETQY
TRBJ1-1 | TRBV4-3 | ASSPLSGGQGAEAF
TRBJ1-2 | TRBV4-3 | ASSQDGGITGYT
TRBJ1-4 | TRBV30 | AGGIVRFGLF
TRBJ1-1 | TRBV19 | ASSFWGRGTEAF
TRBJ2-3 | TRBV3-1/TRBV3-2 | ATGASGDSTDTQY
TRBJ1-2 | TRBV3-1/TRBV3-2 | ASSQGTTGTNYGYT
TRBJ1-5 | TRBV5-8 | ASSLDGRGGNQPQH
TRBJ1-1 | TRBV6-5 | ASSYQQGYTEAF
TRBJ2-1 | TRBV30 | AWSVRGEQF
TRBJ1-3 | TRBV3-1/TRBV3-2 | ASSQDPGTGYSGNTIY
TRBJ1-1 | TRBV12-3/TRBV12-4 | ASRPQGGEAF
TRBJ2-1 | TRBV5-4 | ASSFGSGDEQF
TRBJ1-5 | TRBV19 | ASSQIVSSNQPQH
TRBJ1-5 | TRBV27 | ASRSGTGGQYSNQPQH
TRBJ2-5 | TRBV6-5 | ASSHLGQGEETQY
TRBJ2-7 | TRBV28 | ASTPTGQGSYEQY
TRBJ2-7 | TRBV28 | ASKGQGRSSYEQY
TRBJ2-2 | TRBV19 | ASSIGGGHGGELF
TRBJ2-3 | TRBV6-2/TRBV6-3 | ASSRRGPRTDTQY
TRBJ2-3 | TRBV7-2 | ASSGRFSGGADTQY
TRBJ1-5 | TRBV2 | ASSNGQVNQPQH
TRBJ2-7 | TRBV7-2 | ASSHRDRVYEQY
TRBJ2-5 | TRBV10-1 | ASRSGLRPGKTQY